Given below is one T cell receptor (beta chain) in context. Its antigen is unknown. Base quality data are lacking; no much larger clone is found one base away. The sample belongs to a study of blood T cell repertoires in COVID-19 (dated by TCRdb to the early 2020s). As for the study more broadly: Samples covering the acute and convalescent phases of COVID-19 were provided by collaborators in the United States, Italy and Spain. Nearly every sample came with metadata listing a de-identified subject ID, COVID-19 status, age in years and sex. Where available, HLA class I and class II types were obtained from metadata supplied by the sample provider rather than from assay-based typing. The repertoires were made available in a free public database intended to serve as a resource for research on the immune response to SARS-CoV-2. The prospective study material was composed of cDNA or gDNA derived from T cells, B-cell-depleted T cells, or PBMCs. The dataset comprised deeply sampled blood TCRbeta repertoires from subjects exposed to, actively infected with, or recovered from COVID-19. Samples were obtained from the ongoing ImmuneRACE study (first 160 participants) and from over 1,000 subjects provided by 6 global collaborators. On the study overall, not on this receptor specifically: Clinical and demographic metadata were provided uncurated, with the amount varying by source and participant.

The collaborating institutions used their own protocols to collect whole blood in K2EDTA tubes. For TCRbeta analysis, collaborator samples were shipped as frozen whole blood, as isolated PBMCs, or as DNA extracted from either sample type. The germline V gene provides CDR1 SGHRS and CDR2 YFSETQ. V trim: 0 bases; J trim: 10 bases; unmatched bases: 12. Spanning cysteine to phenylalanine, the CDR3 consists of 16 amino acids. The entry retains the CDR3 DNA only, 48 bases that are in frame from base 1. TCRbeta CDR3 regions were amplified from genomic DNA by means of the immunoSEQ Assay, a bias-controlled multiplex PCR. Per the source publication's procedure: Nucleated cell counts per sample were estimated from amplification of reference gene primers within the assay. To quantify the absolute abundance of each unique TCRbeta CDR3 rearrangement, sequence reads were collapsed and filtered. For each sample, productive Simpson clonality was calculated as the square root of Simpson's diversity index across productive rearrangements. TCRdb holds this immuneACCESS table with in-frame rearrangements only. Some clones are missing; in checked studies, unresolved V genes explain under half, and the rest has no known cause. Clone size and V and J calls were adopted from that table, with D and trimming inferred from the DNA. The sample records 130,000 or so clones, about 89% of which are singletons. The ten largest clonotypes hold roughly 18% of the sample.

This sequence uses TRBV5-1 and TRBJ1-4; TRBD1 matches 7 bases in the middle. This TCR was sampled from a man aged 50 or older with active or convalescent COVID-19. Sample: peripheral blood. The nucleotide sequence is TGCGCCAGCAGCTTGGGGGCTACAGGGGTTTTAAGAAAACTGTTTTTT. It specifies CASSLGATGVLRKLFF. The entire variable domain, with the stretches around the CDR3 drawn from the reference TRBV5-1 and TRBJ1-4 proteins, is KAGVTQTPRYLIKTRGQQVTLSCSPISGHRSVSWYQQTPGQGLQFLFEYFSETQRNKGNFPGRFSGRQFSNSRSEMNVSTLELGDSALYLCASSLGATGVLRKLFFGSGTQLSVL.